This entry lists 28 T cell receptor beta chains sequenced from one sample in a study of tumor and adjacent non-tumor tissue in lung cancer. A modified ARM-PCR protocol with three rounds of nested PCR amplified TCRbeta. TCRdb reprocessed the multiplex PCR reads with MiXCR, giving one entry per CDR3 protein. The sample has around 120,000 distinct CDR3 sequences; about 66% are singletons. No cell sorting was done before RNA was extracted from the tissue. The sample comprised lung tumor tissue. These receptors all come from a man younger than 45 with non-small cell lung cancer.

This clonotype was seen at least ten times. The genes are TRBV29-1 and TRBJ2-1; D ambiguous. The length of the CDR3 is 11 residues. V lost 6 bases to trimming and J lost 12 bases, with 15 bases between them. Germline V gene lookup returns CDR1 SQVTM and CDR2 ANQGSEA. Written as DNA, the CDR3 is TGCAGCGTAGCACTGGCCGTGAGGCAGTTCTTC. Its translation is CSVALAVRQFF.

This clonotype was detected many times. The V gene is TRBV4-2, the J gene TRBJ2-3; D is uncertain. This CDR3 is 17 amino acids long. V dropped 0 bases and J dropped 2 bases, with 15 bases sitting between them. Germline CDR1 and CDR2: LGHNA and YNFKEQ. CDR3 residues: CASSQDLQRGVTDTQYF. CDR3 bases: TGTGCCAGCAGCCAAGATCTCCAGCGCGGTGTCACAGATACGCAGTATTTT.

About this clonotype itself: Sequence at one end of the junction differs from germline and may be a read error. J is TRBJ1-2 and V is TRBV6-5; TRBD1 matches at 7 bases. The CDR3 length is 14 residues. From germline, CDR1 is MNHEY and CDR2 SVGAGI. The CDR3 nucleotides are TGTGCCGGCAGTTCGACAGGGTATGGCTATGCCTACACCTTC. Amino acid sequence: CAGSSTGYGYAYTF.

With respect to this clonotype: A read error may be the cause here, since a much bigger clone is one base away. V usage is TRBV29-1 and J usage is TRBJ2-1; D is uncertain. V lost 1 base and J 7 bases, leaving 14 bases between the germline ends. The CDR3 has 14 amino acids. CDR1 is SQVTM and CDR2 is ANQGSEA in the germline V gene. CDR3 in DNA: TGCAGCGTTGAAGTAGTGTCCGGATCAAATGAGCAGTTCTTC. Its translation: CSVEVVSGSNEQFF.

This chain joins TRBV6-5 and TRBJ1-1, with TRBD1 as a possible D gene (6 bases). The CDR3 spans 14 residues. Trimming shortened V by 4 bases and J by 11 bases, and 20 bases separated the two germline ends. Germline V CDR1 and CDR2: MNHEY, SVGAGI. DNA for the CDR3: TGTGCCAGCAGTTCACAAAGCCTAAAGGGGGTGGCTTTCTTT. Translation: CASSSQSLKGVAFF.

This clonotype was seen a few times. A much larger clone differs by one base, so this may be a read error. The CDR3 nucleotides are TGTGCCACCAGTGACCCGGGACTTGGGGCCGACGTCCTGACTTTC. It specifies CATSDPGLGADVLTF. J is TRBJ2-6 and V is TRBV24-1, with D perhaps matching TRBD2 (6 bases). This CDR3 region has 15 residues. Per the germline V gene, CDR1 is KGHDR and CDR2 is SFDVKD.

To note about this clonotype: In this CDR3 the conserved last residue, phenylalanine or tryptophan, is missing, so a read error is likely. The chain employs TRBV20-1 and TRBJ2-1, with TRBD1 identical over 7 bases. CDR3 size: 12 residues. After removal of 5 bases from V and 7 bases from J, the junction contained 5 bases not matched to a gene. Looked up from germline, CDR1 is DFQATT and CDR2 is SNEGSKA (reference sequence). In DNA form, the CDR3 reads TGCAGTGCTGACAGGGTAGGAAATGAGCAGTTCTTA. Translated, it gives CSADRVGNEQFL.

About this clonotype: This may stem from a read error, because a much larger clone lies one nucleotide away. V usage is TRBV4-1 and J usage is TRBJ1-4; maybe TRBD1 (5 bases). Per germline, CDR1 MGHRA and CDR2 YSYEKL. The germline V and J ends were trimmed by 1 base and 6 bases, with 12 bases remaining between them. The CDR3 extends over 15 amino acids. The CDR3 DNA sequence: TGCGCCAGCAGCCAAGTCTGGGTGGGGGATGAAAAACTGTTTTTT. It specifies CASSQVWVGDEKLFF.

This sequence joins TRBV14 and TRBJ2-7; no clear D gene. The germline V gene encodes CDR1 SGHDN and CDR2 FVKESK. The CDR3 spans 11 residues. With 2 bases removed from V and 5 bases from J, the gap between germline ends came to 4 bases. CDR3 sequence (DNA): TGTGCCAGCAGCCAATACCACGAGCAGTACTTC. Protein: CASSQYHEQYF.

Turning to this clonotype: Being one base from a much bigger clone, this may be a read error. V gene TRBV12-3 or TRBV12-4 combines with J gene TRBJ2-3, with a weak D call TRBD2 (5 bases). CDR3 length equals 15 residues. Trimming removed 5 bases from V and 5 bases from J, with 17 bases in between. The CDR3 loop is CASSPSGVEGDTQYF. DNA of the CDR3: TGTGCCAGCAGTCCAAGCGGTGTGGAAGGAGATACGCAGTATTTT.

As to this clonotype: Possible read error: a much larger clone is one base away. The CDR3 sequence: CASRTDQESQYF. In DNA form, the CDR3 reads TGTGCCAGCAGGACAGACCAAGAGAGCCAGTACTTC. This chain links TRBV6-1 with TRBJ2-5; D may be TRBD1 (5 bases). CDR3 length: 12 residues. CDR1 is MNHNS, CDR2 SASEGT, per germline.

This clonotype appeared a single time. The chain links TRBV20-1 to TRBJ2-3; 15 bases match TRBD2. The CDR3 covers 18 residues. The germline V gene encodes CDR1 DFQATT and CDR2 SNEGSKA (reference sequence). Unmatched junction bases numbered 16, after V lost 7 bases and J lost 5 bases. The CDR3 region is CSVPGLAGGFKGIDTQYF. The CDR3 region has the DNA TGCAGTGTCCCAGGACTAGCGGGAGGGTTTAAGGGCATAGATACGCAGTATTTT.

This clonotype was seen a few times. This chain joins TRBV11-2 and TRBJ2-1; 8 bases line up with TRBD2. Germline CDR1 SGHAT, CDR2 FQNNGV. V trimming: 5 bases; J trimming: 8 bases; junction bases outside the gene matches: 14. CDR3 size: 16 residues. As DNA, the CDR3 is TGTGCCAGCAGCAACACGGGGACTAGTGGGGGGGATGAGCAGTTCTTC. Its translation is CASSNTGTSGGDEQFF.

On this clonotype itself: This may arise from a read error, as a much more abundant clone is one base away. This chain joins TRBV4-1 and TRBJ1-5; no firm D call. Germline V CDR1 and CDR2: MGHRA, YSYEKL. The CDR3 sequence is 15 residues long. Trimming took 0 bases from V and 4 from J, leaving 10 bases between them. The DNA for the CDR3 is TGCGCCAGCAGCCAAGAAGTCAGGCAAAATCAGCCCCAGCATTTT. This gives the protein CASSQEVRQNQPQHF.

This clonotype showed up just once. This sequence may be a read error, since a much larger clone differs from it by one base. The chain carries TRBV6-1 and TRBJ1-2; 10 bases line up with TRBD1. The germline V gene encodes CDR1 MNHNS and CDR2 SASEGT. The length of the CDR3 is 15 residues. After removal of 5 bases from V and 6 bases from J, the junction contained 9 bases not matched to a gene. The CDR3 DNA reads TGTGCCAGCAGTACCGGGACAGGGGTGTGGAATGGCTACACCTTC. Translation gives CASSTGTGVWNGYTF.

Concerning this clonotype: A much larger clone differs from this one at a single base, so this may be a read error. Here the CDR3 DNA reads TGTGCCAACAGTTTCGACTACTCTGGAAACACCATATATTTT. This translates into CANSFDYSGNTIYF. V usage is TRBV6-6 and J usage is TRBJ1-3; no reliable D call. The CDR3 runs 14 residues. Germline assignment: CDR1 MNHNY and CDR2 SVGAGI (reference sequence).

This clonotype was seen at least ten times. The chain links TRBV6-2 or TRBV6-3 to TRBJ2-2, with 7 bases matching TRBD2. This CDR3 has 15 residues. Unmatched junction bases numbered 5, after V lost 2 bases and J lost 5 bases. The V gene's germline CDR1 is MNHEY and CDR2 SVGEGT. As DNA, the CDR3 is TGTGCCAGCAGTTACGGCGGGAGATTGACCGGGGAGCTGTTTTTT. The encoded protein is CASSYGGRLTGELFF.

Concerning this clonotype itself: A read error may explain this, as a much larger clone is one base away. The chain joins TRBV6-5 to TRBJ2-5; 7 nucleotides line up with TRBD1. The germline V gene encodes CDR1 MNHEY and CDR2 SVGAGI. The CDR3 contains 12 residues. The CDR3 loop reads CASSRDSGAQCF. CDR3 nucleotide sequence: TGTGCCAGCAGTCGGGACAGCGGTGCCCAGTGCTTC.

Turning to this clonotype: The conserved closing phenylalanine or tryptophan is absent in this CDR3, likely reflecting a read error. The V call is TRBV6-2 or TRBV6-3, the J call TRBJ2-7, with 9 bases fitting TRBD2. This CDR3 region has 15 residues. CDR1 and CDR2 from the germline V gene are MNHEY and SVGEGT. The CDR3: CVSTTMTSGSYEQYL. The DNA of the CDR3 is TGTGTCAGCACCACAATGACTAGCGGTTCCTACGAGCAGTACCTC.

The V and J genes are TRBV20-1 and TRBJ2-1; D gene unclear. The V gene lost 6 bases and the J gene lost 12 bases, with 21 bases spanning the gap. The CDR3 spans 13 residues. Germline CDR1 reads DFQATT; CDR2 reads SNEGSKA (reference sequence). DNA for the CDR3: TGCAGTGCCGCAAACTCTTTCGACAATATGCAGTTCTTC. As protein: CSAANSFDNMQFF.

This clonotype was recorded many times. V and J are TRBV24-1 and TRBJ2-2; D unresolved. Germline V gene lookup returns CDR1 KGHDR and CDR2 SFDVKD. This CDR3 is 14 amino acids long. Trimming took 4 bases from V and 3 from J, leaving 8 bases between them. CDR3 nucleotide sequence: TGTGCCACCAGTGAGGAGCCAGACACCGGGGAGCTGTTTTTT. This gives the protein CATSEEPDTGELFF.

With respect to this clonotype: At one of its ends the junction is not consistent with the germline gene, which may arise from a read error. CDR3 sequence reads: CSVVFGLGGFDEDFF. The CDR3 bases are TGCAGCGTTGTGTTTGGGTTAGGGGGTTTTGATGAAGATTTCTTT. This chain connects TRBV29-1 to TRBJ1-1; possible D gene TRBD1, 6 bases. Germline CDR1 and CDR2: SQVTM and ANQGSEA. There are 15 residues in the CDR3.

This clonotype appeared many times. The genes are TRBV6-5 and TRBJ1-2; 7 bases agree with TRBD1. Trimming removed 2 bases from V and 5 bases from J; junction bases left unmatched: 8. The CDR3 has 15 amino acids. Germline V gene data show CDR1 as MNHEY and CDR2 as SVGAGI. The CDR3 here is CASSYARIQGYGYTF. The CDR3 nucleotides are TGTGCCAGCAGTTACGCGCGAATACAGGGGTATGGCTACACCTTC.

On this clonotype: Lacking the conserved final phenylalanine or tryptophan, this CDR3 likely reflects a read error. The rearrangement links TRBV4-3 to TRBJ2-3, with a weak D call TRBD2 (6 bases). CDR1 is LGHNA, CDR2 YSLEER, per germline. The CDR3 runs 19 residues. The V end lost 0 bases, the J end lost 4 bases, and 23 bases lay between the germline ends. This CDR3 is CASSQEFSGRTTPSDTQYL. The CDR3 nucleotides are TGCGCCAGCAGCCAAGAATTCTCTGGTCGGACTACTCCCTCAGATACGCAGTATTTG.

With respect to this clonotype: Relative to the germline gene, one junction end is altered; a read error may explain this. The J gene is TRBJ2-4, the V gene TRBV20-1, with D perhaps TRBD1 or TRBD2 (5 bases each). Germline V gives CDR1 DFQATT, CDR2 SNEGSKA (reference sequence). This CDR3 is built from 16 residues. The CDR3: CSARSAGWGAKNIQYF. Written as DNA, the CDR3 is TGTAGTGCAAGATCGGCTGGTTGGGGGGCCAAAAACATTCAGTACTTC.

Concerning this clonotype: One end of the junction varies from germline; a read error may be responsible. V usage is TRBV11-2 and J usage is TRBJ1-3; D unclear. The germline gives CDR1 SGHAT, CDR2 FQNNGV. The CDR3 covers 13 residues. In DNA form, the CDR3 reads TGTGCCAACAGCTTCACCGGTGGAAACACCATATATTTT. Protein sequence: CANSFTGGNTIYF.

This clonotype was found a few times. This may arise from a read error, as a much more abundant clone is one base away. Here the CDR3 omits its conserved ending phenylalanine or tryptophan, so a read error is the likely source. The V and J genes are TRBV29-1 and TRBJ2-7; 8 bases fit TRBD1. Trimming removed 6 bases from V and 0 bases from J; junction bases left unmatched: 4. This CDR3 spans 13 amino acids. Looked up from germline, CDR1 is SQVTM and CDR2 is ANQGSEA. CDR3 loop: CSVRDRSSYEQYS. The DNA of the CDR3 is TGCAGCGTCCGGGACAGGAGCTCCTACGAGCAGTACTCC.

This clonotype was picked up one time. Sequence at one end of the junction differs from germline and may be a read error. The V call is TRBV29-1, the J call TRBJ1-5; 7 positions match TRBD1. Looked up from germline, CDR1 is SQVTM and CDR2 is ANQGSEA. There are 14 residues in the CDR3. The CDR3 nucleotides are TGCAGCCCAACCCGTTGGGACAGCAATCAGCCCCATCATTTT. Its translation is CSPTRWDSNQPHHF.